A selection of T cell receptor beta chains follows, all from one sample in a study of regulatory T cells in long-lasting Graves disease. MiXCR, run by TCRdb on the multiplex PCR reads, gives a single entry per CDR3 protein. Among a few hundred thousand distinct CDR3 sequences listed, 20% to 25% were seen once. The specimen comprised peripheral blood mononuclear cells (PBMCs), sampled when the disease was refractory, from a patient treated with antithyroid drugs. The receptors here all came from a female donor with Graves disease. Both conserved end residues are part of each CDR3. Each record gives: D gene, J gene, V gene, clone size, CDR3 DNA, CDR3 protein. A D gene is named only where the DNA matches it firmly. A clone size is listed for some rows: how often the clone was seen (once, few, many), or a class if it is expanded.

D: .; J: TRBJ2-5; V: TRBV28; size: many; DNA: TGTGCCAGCAGTTCGGCTAGCGACTTATTCAAGGAGACCCAGTACTTC; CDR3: CASSSASDLFKETQYF
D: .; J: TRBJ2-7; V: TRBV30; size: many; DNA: TGTGCCTGGAGTGCCATGGGAACCTACGAGCAGTACTTC; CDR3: CAWSAMGTYEQYF
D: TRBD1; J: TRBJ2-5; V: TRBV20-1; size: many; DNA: TGCAGTGCTCACGGGACAGCCCAAGAGACCCAGTACTTC; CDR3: CSAHGTAQETQYF
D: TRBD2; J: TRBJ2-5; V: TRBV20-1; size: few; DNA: TGCAGTGCTACCCCCTTATCGCGGGAGACTGAGACCCAGTACTTC; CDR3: CSATPLSRETETQYF
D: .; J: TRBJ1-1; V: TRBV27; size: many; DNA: TGTGCCAGCAGCGTCAGGGGCGCATCGAGGACTGAAGCTTTCTTT; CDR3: CASSVRGASRTEAFF
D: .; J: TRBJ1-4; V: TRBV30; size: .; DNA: TGTGCCTGGGGTCGACCAGGGAGAACTAATGAAAAACTGTTTTTT; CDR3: CAWGRPGRTNEKLFF
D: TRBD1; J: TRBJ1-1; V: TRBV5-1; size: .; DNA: TGCGCCAGCAGCACAGGGGAGGCCCCTGAAGCTTTCTTT; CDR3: CASSTGEAPEAFF
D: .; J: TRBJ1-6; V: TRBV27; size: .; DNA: TGTGCCAGCAGTTTTATTTGGGGGAAGGATTCACCCCTCCACTTT; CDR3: CASSFIWGKDSPLHF
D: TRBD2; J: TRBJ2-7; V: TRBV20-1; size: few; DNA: TGCAGTGCTAGAATGTGGGGGACTAGCTCCTACGAGCAGTACTTC; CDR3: CSARMWGTSSYEQYF
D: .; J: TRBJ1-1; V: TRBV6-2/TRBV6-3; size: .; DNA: TGTGCCAGCAGTTACGGTCCACAGAACACTGAAGCTTTCTTT; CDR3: CASSYGPQNTEAFF
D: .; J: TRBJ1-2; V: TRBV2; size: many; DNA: TGTGCCAGCAGGAACAGGGTTGTCTATGGCTACACCTTC; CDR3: CASRNRVVYGYTF
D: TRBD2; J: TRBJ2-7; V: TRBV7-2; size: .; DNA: TGTGCCAGCAGCTTTCGGACTAGCGGACTTTACGGGCAGTACTTC; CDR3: CASSFRTSGLYGQYF
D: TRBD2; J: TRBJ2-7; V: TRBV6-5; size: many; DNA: TGTGCCAGCAGTTACGGCGGGGGGGCCTCCTACGAGCAGTACTTC; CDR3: CASSYGGGASYEQYF
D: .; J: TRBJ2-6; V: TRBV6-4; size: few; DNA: TGTGCCAGCAGTCAACGGGGACAAGATGTCTCTGGGGCCAACGTCCTGACTTTC; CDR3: CASSQRGQDVSGANVLTF
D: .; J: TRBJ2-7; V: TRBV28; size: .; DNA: TGTGCCAGCAGTATGAGGGGAGACGAGCAGTACTTC; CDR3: CASSMRGDEQYF
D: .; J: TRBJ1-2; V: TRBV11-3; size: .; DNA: TGTGCCAGCAGCCCACGACAAAGGACCTATGGCTACACCTTC; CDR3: CASSPRQRTYGYTF
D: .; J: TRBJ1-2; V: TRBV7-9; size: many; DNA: TGTGCCAGCAGCTTAGATTGGTTACAGGCGACTGCTTTGGGCTACACCTTC; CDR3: CASSLDWLQATALGYTF
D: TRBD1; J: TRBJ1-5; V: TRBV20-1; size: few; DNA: TGCAGTGCGACGGGACAGGGTTTGTGGCAGCCCCAGCATTTT; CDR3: CSATGQGLWQPQHF
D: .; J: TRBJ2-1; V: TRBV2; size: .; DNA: TGTGCCAGCAGCCTCGGTGGTAGCGGTCCCTACAATGAGCAGTTCTTC; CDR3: CASSLGGSGPYNEQFF
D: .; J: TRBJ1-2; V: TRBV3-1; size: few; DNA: TGTGCCAGCAGCCGCTTCGGACAGACTGTGGGCTACACCTTC; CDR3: CASSRFGQTVGYTF
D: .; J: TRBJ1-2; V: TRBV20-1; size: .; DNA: TGCAGTGCTAGAGATCGGGACTCTCCCTATGGCTACACCTTC; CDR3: CSARDRDSPYGYTF
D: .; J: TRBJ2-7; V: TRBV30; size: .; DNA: TGTGCCTGGAGTAATCGCCAGGGGGCGGGCGGGAGAGCCCGCGAGCAGTACTTC; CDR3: CAWSNRQGAGGRAREQYF
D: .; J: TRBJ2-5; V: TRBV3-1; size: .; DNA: TGTGCCAGCAGCCCAAGAAGGGGTGGAGCAGCTAGTAGAGGAGCCAAAGAGACCCAGTACTTC; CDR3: CASSPRRGGAASRGAKETQYF
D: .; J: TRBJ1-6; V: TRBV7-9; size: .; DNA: TGTGCCAGCAGCTCGACGGGATATAATTCACCCCTCCACTTT; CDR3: CASSSTGYNSPLHF
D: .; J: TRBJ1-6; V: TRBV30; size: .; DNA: TGTGCCTGGAACCAATGGACAGAAAATTCACCCCTCCACTTT; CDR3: CAWNQWTENSPLHF
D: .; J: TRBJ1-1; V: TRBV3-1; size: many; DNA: TGTGCCAGCAGCCAAACGCCCGGCGGCACTGAAGCTTTCTTT; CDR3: CASSQTPGGTEAFF
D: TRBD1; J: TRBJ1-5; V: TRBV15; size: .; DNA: TGTGCCACCAAAGCGGGACAGAGAAATCAGCCCCAGCATTTT; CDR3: CATKAGQRNQPQHF
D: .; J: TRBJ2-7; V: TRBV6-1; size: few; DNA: TGTGCCAGCAGAGGCAGGGGGGCTTACGAGCAGTACTTC; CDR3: CASRGRGAYEQYF
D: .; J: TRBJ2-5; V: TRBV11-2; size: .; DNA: TGTGCCAGCAGCTTAGGGGTCTTAACGGAAGAGACCCAGTACTTC; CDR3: CASSLGVLTEETQYF
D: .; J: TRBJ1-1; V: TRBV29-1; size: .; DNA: TGCAGCGGTTTCGGGGGTAGGGACACTGAAGCTTTCTTT; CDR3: CSGFGGRDTEAFF
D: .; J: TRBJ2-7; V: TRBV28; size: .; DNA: TGTGCCAGCAGTTTAATGGCAGGAGCCTCCTACGAGCAGTACTTC; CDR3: CASSLMAGASYEQYF
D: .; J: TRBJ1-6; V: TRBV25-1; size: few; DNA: TGTGCCAGCAGGGGGCAGGGGAATTCACCCCTCCACTTT; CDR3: CASRGQGNSPLHF
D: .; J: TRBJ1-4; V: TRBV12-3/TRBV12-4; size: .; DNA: TGTGCCAGCAGGCAACAAGACACGATTCAAAAACTGTTTTTT; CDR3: CASRQQDTIQKLFF
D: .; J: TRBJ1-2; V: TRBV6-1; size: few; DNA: TGTGCCAGCAGGCCTACCGGGACGACTAATCATGGCTACACCTTC; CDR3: CASRPTGTTNHGYTF
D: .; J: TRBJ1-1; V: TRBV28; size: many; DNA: TGTGCCAGCAGTTTATTTGGGCCGAACACTGAAGCTTTCTTT; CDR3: CASSLFGPNTEAFF
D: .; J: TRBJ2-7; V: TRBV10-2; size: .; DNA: TGCGCCAGCAGTGCCGGGTCCGGCGAGCAGTACTTC; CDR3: CASSAGSGEQYF
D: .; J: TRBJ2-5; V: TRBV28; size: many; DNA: TGTGCCAGCAGTGATAGGGTTGTTGGAGAGACCCAGTACTTC; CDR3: CASSDRVVGETQYF
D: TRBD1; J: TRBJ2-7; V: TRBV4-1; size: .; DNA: TGCGCCAGCAGCCAAACACCGGGACAGGGAGCCTACGAGCAGTACTTC; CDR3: CASSQTPGQGAYEQYF
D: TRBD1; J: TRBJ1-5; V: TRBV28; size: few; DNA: TGTGCCAGCAGTTTATACAGGGGGCTATGGCAGCCCCAGCATTTT; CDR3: CASSLYRGLWQPQHF
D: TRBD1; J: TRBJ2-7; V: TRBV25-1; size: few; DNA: TGTGCCAGCAGTGCCGGGACAGGGGGTAACGAGCAGTACTTC; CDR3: CASSAGTGGNEQYF
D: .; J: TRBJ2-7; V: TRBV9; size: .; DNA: TGTGCCAGCAGCGTAGAGGATGGGGCAGATCAGTACTTC; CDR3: CASSVEDGADQYF